Listed here are 23 T cell receptor beta chains from one sample, sequenced in a study of T-cell memory formation after mild COVID-19. TCRdb called the 5' RACE reads again in MiXCR, with one record for every CDR3 protein. This sample has 470,000 or so distinct CDR3 sequences, with approximately 18% found just once. The sample consisted of PBMCs or a T cell subset sorted from them (not recorded which). These receptors all stem from a man aged 18 to 30 who had mild COVID-19 (a few samples of this study predate the infection). Cell type and time point are not known.

The J gene is TRBJ1-1, the V gene TRBV20-1, with D perhaps matching TRBD1 (6 bases). The ends were cut back, 5 bases at V and 2 bases at J, with 12 bases in the middle. Per the germline V gene, CDR1 is DFQATT and CDR2 is SNEGSKA (reference sequence). The CDR3 loop spans 13 amino acids. The CDR3 coding sequence is TGCAGTGCTTGGGGACAACCTAACACTGAAGCTTTCTTT. Translation gives CSAWGQPNTEAFF.

The J gene is TRBJ2-2, the V gene TRBV6-4; D might be TRBD1 or TRBD2, each matching 5 bases. The germline V gene encodes CDR1 MRHNA and CDR2 SNTAGT. V was shortened by 6 bases and J by 8 bases, with 22 bases between the two germline ends. This CDR3 contains 16 residues. The CDR3, as DNA: TGTGCCAGCAGCCGGGACGGTTCGGGGTATGATGGGGAGCTGTTTTTT. Protein sequence: CASSRDGSGYDGELFF.

This clonotype occurred a few times. The gene calls are TRBV20-1 and TRBJ2-1; D possibly uses TRBD1 or TRBD2 (5 bases each). The CDR3 contains 15 residues. In germline, CDR1 is DFQATT, CDR2 SNEGSKA (reference sequence). V lost 8 bases to trimming and J lost 7 bases, with 24 bases between them. The CDR3, as DNA: TGCAGTTTTATGCGGCCTGGGGGTATAGTAAATGAGCAGTTCTTC. Protein sequence: CSFMRPGGIVNEQFF.

The chain has TRBV7-2 and TRBJ1-6; D ambiguous. The germline CDR1 and CDR2 sequences are SGHTA and FQGNSA. Trimming pared 1 base from V and 8 bases from J, leaving 6 bases between. The CDR3 extends over 13 amino acids. The CDR3 coding sequence is TGTGCCAGCAGCTTAGACGCCCATTCACCCCTCCACTTT. Translated: CASSLDAHSPLHF.

V is TRBV2 and J is TRBJ2-7; D unclear. Per germline, CDR1 SNHLY and CDR2 FYNNEI. This CDR3 is built from 12 residues. V was cut by 7 bases and J by 7 bases, with 14 bases left in between. This CDR3 reads CASTPGPGEQYF. CDR3 sequence (DNA): TGTGCCAGCACCCCTGGGCCAGGAGAGCAGTACTTC.

This clonotype appeared a few times. The CDR3 DNA reads TGTGCCAGCAGCTTCGGACTAGCCCAAGAGACCCAGTACTTC. This gives the protein CASSFGLAQETQYF. The rearrangement uses TRBV7-2 and TRBJ2-5; 8 bases are shared with TRBD2. The CDR3 extends over 14 amino acids. Germline trimming cut 3 bases from V and 1 base from J; bases unmatched to any gene: 1. Per the germline V gene, CDR1 is SGHTA and CDR2 is FQGNSA.

This chain joins TRBV7-2 and TRBJ2-5, with TRBD2 identical over 8 bases. Germline lookup yields CDR1 SGHTA and CDR2 FQGNSA. The CDR3 is 13 amino acids. V shed 2 bases, J shed 5 bases, and the junction held 1 base outside the gene matches. In nucleotides, the CDR3 is TGTGCCAGCAGCTTATCTAGCGGGGAGACCCAGTACTTC. This encodes CASSLSSGETQYF.

This clonotype was picked up a small number of times. CDR3 DNA: TGTGCCAGCTCGCAGGGACTCCCGTCCTACAATGAGCAGTTCTTC. Amino acids: CASSQGLPSYNEQFF. This chain joins TRBV18 and TRBJ2-1; TRBD2 might be the D (6 bases). The V end was cut by 6 bases, the J end by 1 base, with 13 bases between. CDR3 length: 15 amino acids. From germline, CDR1 is KGHSH and CDR2 LQKENI.

This clonotype was seen once. The rearrangement uses TRBV6-2 or TRBV6-3 and TRBJ1-4; the D gene is possibly TRBD1 (6 bases). Trimming removed 8 bases at V and 10 bases at J, with 14 bases between. The CDR3 has 12 residues. Per germline, CDR1 MNHEY and CDR2 SVGEGT. This CDR3 is CASEGVLGKLFF. The CDR3 DNA reads as TGTGCCAGCGAGGGGGTTTTAGGAAAACTGTTTTTT.

This sequence joins TRBV14 and TRBJ2-1; 10 nucleotides agree with TRBD2. The CDR3 totals 13 residues. In germline, CDR1 is SGHDN, CDR2 FVKESK. V gave up 8 bases and J gave up 5 bases; unmatched junction bases: 3. Here the CDR3 DNA reads TGTGCCAGCGGGACTAGCGCTGACAATGAGCAGTTCTTC. This translates into CASGTSADNEQFF.

This clonotype was counted at least ten times. The chain is built from TRBV3-1 and TRBJ1-2; the match to TRBD1 covers 9 bases. The CDR3 has 14 amino acids. Germline CDR1 is LGHDT and CDR2 is YNNKEL (reference sequence). Germline trimming cut 4 bases from V and 7 bases from J; bases unmatched to any gene: 7. CDR3 amino acids: CASSLDRGMSGYTF. Written as DNA, the CDR3 is TGTGCCAGCAGCCTTGACAGGGGGATGAGTGGCTACACCTTC.

The genes are TRBV4-1 and TRBJ2-3; D is possibly TRBD2 (7 bases). CDR3 length: 16 residues. The V end lost 0 bases, the J end lost 2 bases, and 12 bases lay between the germline ends. The germline CDR1 and CDR2 sequences are MGHRA and YSYEKL. This CDR3 reads CASSQEGGPNTDTQYF. The CDR3 DNA is TGCGCCAGCAGCCAAGAGGGGGGGCCGAACACAGATACGCAGTATTTT.

This clonotype was detected only a few times. This chain connects TRBV27 to TRBJ1-4; D call uncertain. CDR3 length: 13 residues. Germline lookup yields CDR1 MNHEY and CDR2 SMNVEV (reference sequence). V was clipped by 3 bases and J by 4 bases, with 6 bases between them. The CDR3 DNA reads as TGTGCCAGCAGTTTTCAGTATAATGAAAAACTGTTTTTT. As protein: CASSFQYNEKLFF.

The chain combines TRBV7-6 with TRBJ2-1; D possibly uses TRBD1 or TRBD2 (6 bases each). The CDR3 spans 15 residues. CDR1 SGHVS and CDR2 FNYEAQ come from the germline V gene. V lost 5 bases to trimming and J lost 4 bases, with 15 bases between them. This CDR3 is CASSPAGHSYNEQFF. CDR3 bases: TGTGCCAGCAGCCCGGCGGGACACTCTTACAATGAGCAGTTCTTC.

The V and J genes are TRBV4-1 and TRBJ1-5, with D possibly being TRBD1 (5 bases). Germline lookup yields CDR1 MGHRA and CDR2 YSYEKL. V dropped 6 bases and J dropped 7 bases, with 22 bases sitting between them. The CDR3 contains 16 residues. In DNA, the CDR3 is TGCGCCAGCAGGTCGACCACCGGGACCCGTGGACAGCCCCAGCATTTT. Translating it yields CASRSTTGTRGQPQHF.

This sequence joins TRBV6-2 or TRBV6-3 and TRBJ1-1; 8 bases align to TRBD1. There are 12 residues in the CDR3. Germline V gene sequence: CDR1 MNHEY, CDR2 SVGEGT. J lost 8 bases, V lost 5 bases, and 4 bases had no gene match. The CDR3 here is CASSRTGHEAFF. The CDR3 bases are TGTGCCAGCAGTAGGACAGGGCACGAAGCTTTCTTT.

This clonotype was seen only a few times. The J gene is TRBJ2-2, the V gene TRBV29-1, with 9 bases identical to TRBD1. CDR1 and CDR2 (germline): SQVTM, ANQGSEA. The CDR3 covers 17 residues. The V segment lost 4 bases and the J segment 3 bases; nucleotides outside the gene matches: 12. In DNA, the CDR3 is TGCAGCGTTGTAAGGGACAGGGTAGGGGAGTACACCGGGGAGCTGTTTTTT. This sequence encodes CSVVRDRVGEYTGELFF.

This clonotype has a count of ten or more. V gene TRBV5-6 combines with J gene TRBJ2-3, with a weak D call TRBD2 (6 bases). CDR3 size: 12 residues. The germline V gene has CDR1 SGHDT and CDR2 YYEEEE. Trimming pared 5 bases from V and 4 bases from J, leaving 8 bases between. CDR3 nucleotide sequence: TGTGCCAGCAGGGGACTTGCAGATACGCAGTATTTT. It encodes CASRGLADTQYF.

The rearrangement uses TRBV29-1 and TRBJ1-1; no clear D gene. Per germline, CDR1 SQVTM and CDR2 ANQGSEA. This CDR3 contains 12 residues. Trimming took off 6 bases at V and 0 bases at J, with 8 bases between the two ends. The CDR3 reads CSVDPLNTEAFF. In nucleotides, the CDR3 is TGCAGCGTCGACCCCTTGAACACTGAAGCTTTCTTT.

The chain combines TRBV29-1 with TRBJ2-5; tentatively, D is TRBD2 (6 bases). Germline assignment: CDR1 SQVTM and CDR2 ANQGSEA. CDR3 length: 12 residues. V was clipped by 6 bases and J by 2 bases, with 10 bases between them. The CDR3 region is CSVARGQETQYF. The CDR3 DNA sequence: TGCAGCGTGGCACGGGGGCAAGAGACCCAGTACTTC.

This clonotype has ten or more counts. The chain uses TRBV28 and TRBJ1-2; the D is unclear. The CDR3 sequence is 11 residues long. CDR1 MDHEN and CDR2 SYDVKM come from the germline V gene. Trimming left V 5 bases short and J 4 bases short, with 5 bases between. The DNA for the CDR3 is TGTGCCAGCAGTGACCGCTATGGCTACACCTTC. It yields the protein CASSDRYGYTF.

This clonotype was seen a handful of times. The chain joins TRBV9 to TRBJ2-2; 9 positions agree with TRBD1. Germline CDR1 SGDLS, CDR2 YYNGEE. The CDR3 length is 16 residues. Trimming took 3 bases from V and 2 from J; bases not matched to a gene: 5. CDR3 coding DNA: TGTGCCAGCAGCGATCGACAGGGGGGAAACACCGGGGAGCTGTTTTTT. Amino acid sequence: CASSDRQGGNTGELFF.

This rearrangement joins TRBV7-2 to TRBJ1-2, with D hard to call. CDR1 is SGHTA, CDR2 FQGNSA, per germline. This CDR3 comprises 11 residues. V dropped 5 bases and J dropped 8 bases, with 9 bases sitting between them. The CDR3: CASSPTGGYTF. The CDR3 DNA follows: TGTGCCAGCAGCCCAACTGGAGGCTACACCTTC.